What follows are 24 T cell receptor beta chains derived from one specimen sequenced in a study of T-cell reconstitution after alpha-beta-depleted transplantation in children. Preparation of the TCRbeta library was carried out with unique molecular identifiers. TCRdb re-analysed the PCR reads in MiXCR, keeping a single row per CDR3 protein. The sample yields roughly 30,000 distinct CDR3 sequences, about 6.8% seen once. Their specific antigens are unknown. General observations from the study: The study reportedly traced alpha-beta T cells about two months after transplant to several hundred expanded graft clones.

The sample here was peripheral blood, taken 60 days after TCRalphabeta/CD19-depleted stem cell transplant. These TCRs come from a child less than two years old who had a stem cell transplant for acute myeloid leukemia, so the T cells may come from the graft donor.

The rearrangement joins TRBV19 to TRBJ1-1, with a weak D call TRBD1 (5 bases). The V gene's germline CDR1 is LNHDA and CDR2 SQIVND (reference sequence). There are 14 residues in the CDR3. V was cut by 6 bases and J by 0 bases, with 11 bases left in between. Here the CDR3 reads CASSIQGLNTEAFF. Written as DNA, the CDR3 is TGTGCCAGTAGCATCCAGGGACTGAACACTGAAGCTTTCTTT.

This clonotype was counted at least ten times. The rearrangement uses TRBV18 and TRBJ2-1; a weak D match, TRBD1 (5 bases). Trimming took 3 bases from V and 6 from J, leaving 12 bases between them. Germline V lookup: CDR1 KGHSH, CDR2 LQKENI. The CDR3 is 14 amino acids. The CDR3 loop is CASSPGRDSNEQFF. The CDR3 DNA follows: TGTGCCAGCTCACCCGGCAGGGATAGCAATGAGCAGTTCTTC.

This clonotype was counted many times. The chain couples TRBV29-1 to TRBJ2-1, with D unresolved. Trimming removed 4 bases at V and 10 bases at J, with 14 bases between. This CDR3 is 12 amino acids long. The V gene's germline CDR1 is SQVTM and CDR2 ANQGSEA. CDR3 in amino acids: CSVGILQGEQFF. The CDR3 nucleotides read TGCAGCGTTGGGATTCTCCAAGGGGAGCAGTTCTTC.

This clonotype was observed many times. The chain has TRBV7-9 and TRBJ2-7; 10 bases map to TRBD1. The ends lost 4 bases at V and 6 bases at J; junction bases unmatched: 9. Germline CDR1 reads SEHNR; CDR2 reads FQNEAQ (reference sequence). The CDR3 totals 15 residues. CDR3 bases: TGTGCCAGCAGCTGGAGGGGACAGGGGACTGTCGAGCAGTACTTC. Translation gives CASSWRGQGTVEQYF.

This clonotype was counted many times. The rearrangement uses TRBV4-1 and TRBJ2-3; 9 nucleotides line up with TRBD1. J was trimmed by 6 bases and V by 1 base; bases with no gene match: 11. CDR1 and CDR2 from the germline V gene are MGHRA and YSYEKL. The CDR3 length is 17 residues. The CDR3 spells CASSQVPPGQGFDTQYF. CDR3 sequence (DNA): TGCGCCAGCAGCCAAGTCCCTCCGGGACAGGGTTTTGATACGCAGTATTTT.

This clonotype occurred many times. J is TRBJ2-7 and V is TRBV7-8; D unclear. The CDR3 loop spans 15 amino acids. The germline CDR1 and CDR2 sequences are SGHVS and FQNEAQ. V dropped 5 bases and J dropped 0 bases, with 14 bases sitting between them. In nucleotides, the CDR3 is TGTGCCAGCAGCCCTAGGGTAGGGAACTCCTACGAGCAGTACTTC. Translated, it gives CASSPRVGNSYEQYF.

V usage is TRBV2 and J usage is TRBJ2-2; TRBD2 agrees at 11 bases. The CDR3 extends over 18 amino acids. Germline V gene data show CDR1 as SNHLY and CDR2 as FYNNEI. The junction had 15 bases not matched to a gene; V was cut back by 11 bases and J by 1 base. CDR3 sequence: CAFSSLQTSGKNTGELFF. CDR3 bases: TGTGCCTTCAGTTCCCTTCAGACTAGCGGGAAGAACACCGGGGAGCTGTTTTTT.

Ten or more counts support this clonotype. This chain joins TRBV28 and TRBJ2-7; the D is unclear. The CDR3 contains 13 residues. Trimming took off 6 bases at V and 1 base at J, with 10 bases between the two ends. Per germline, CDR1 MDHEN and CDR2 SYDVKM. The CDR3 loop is CASSELGSYEQYF. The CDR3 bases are TGTGCCAGCAGCGAACTTGGATCCTACGAGCAGTACTTC. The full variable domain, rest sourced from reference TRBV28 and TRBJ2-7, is DVKVTQSSRYLVKRTGEKVFLECVQDMDHENMFWYRQDPGLGLRLIYFSYDVKMKEKGDIPEGYSVSREKKERFSLILESASTNQTSMYLCASSELGSYEQYFGPGTRLTVT.

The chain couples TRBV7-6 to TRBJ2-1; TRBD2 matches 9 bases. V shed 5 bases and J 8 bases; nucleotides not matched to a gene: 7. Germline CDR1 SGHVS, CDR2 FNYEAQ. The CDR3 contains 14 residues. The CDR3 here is CASSPGGGADEQFF. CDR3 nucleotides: TGTGCCAGCAGCCCAGGCGGGGGGGCAGATGAGCAGTTCTTC. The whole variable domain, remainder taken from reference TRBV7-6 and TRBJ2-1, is GAGVSQSPRYKVTKRGQDVALRCDPISGHVSLYWYRQALGQGPEFLTYFNYEAQQDKSGLPNDRFSAERPEGSISTLTIQRTEQRDSAMYRCASSPGGGADEQFFGPGTRLTVL.

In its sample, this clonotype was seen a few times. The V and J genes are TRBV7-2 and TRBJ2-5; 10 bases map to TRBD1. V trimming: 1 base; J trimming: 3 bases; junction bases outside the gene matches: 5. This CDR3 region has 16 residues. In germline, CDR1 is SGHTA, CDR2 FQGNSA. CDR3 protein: CASSLVRTGGKETQYF. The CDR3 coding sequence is TGTGCCAGCAGCTTAGTCCGGACAGGGGGTAAAGAGACCCAGTACTTC.

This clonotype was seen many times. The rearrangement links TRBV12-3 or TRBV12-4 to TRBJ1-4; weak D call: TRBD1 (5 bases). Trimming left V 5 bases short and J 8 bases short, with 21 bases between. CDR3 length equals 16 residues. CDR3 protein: CASSLLGTWVGEKLFF. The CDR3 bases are TGTGCCAGCAGTCTCTTGGGGACGTGGGTTGGCGAAAAACTGTTTTTT.

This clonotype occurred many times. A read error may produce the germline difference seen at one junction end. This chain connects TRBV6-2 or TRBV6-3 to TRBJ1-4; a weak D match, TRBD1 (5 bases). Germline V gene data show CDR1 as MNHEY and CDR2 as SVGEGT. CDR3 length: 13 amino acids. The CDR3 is CASRGPFGEKLFF. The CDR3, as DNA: TGTGCCAGCAGGGGGCCGTTTGGAGAAAAGCTGTTTTTT.

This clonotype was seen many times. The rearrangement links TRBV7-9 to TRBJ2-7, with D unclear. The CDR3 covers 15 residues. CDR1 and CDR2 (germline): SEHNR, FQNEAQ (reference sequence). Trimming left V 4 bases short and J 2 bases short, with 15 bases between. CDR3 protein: CASSSPLSAAYEQYF. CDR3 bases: TGTGCCAGCAGCTCCCCCTTGAGCGCCGCCTACGAGCAGTACTTC. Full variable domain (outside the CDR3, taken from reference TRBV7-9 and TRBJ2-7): DTGVSQNPRHKITKRGQNVTFRCDPISEHNRLYWYRQTLGQGPEFLTYFQNEAQLEKSRLLSDRFSAERPKGSFSTLEIQRTEQGDSAMYLCASSSPLSAAYEQYFGPGTRLTVT.

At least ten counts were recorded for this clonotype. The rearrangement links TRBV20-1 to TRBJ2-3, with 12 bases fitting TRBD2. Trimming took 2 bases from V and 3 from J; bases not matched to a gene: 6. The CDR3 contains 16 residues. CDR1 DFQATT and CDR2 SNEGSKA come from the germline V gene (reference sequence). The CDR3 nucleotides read TGCAGTGCTAGACAGACTAGCGGGAGAGGTACAGATACGCAGTATTTT. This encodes CSARQTSGRGTDTQYF.

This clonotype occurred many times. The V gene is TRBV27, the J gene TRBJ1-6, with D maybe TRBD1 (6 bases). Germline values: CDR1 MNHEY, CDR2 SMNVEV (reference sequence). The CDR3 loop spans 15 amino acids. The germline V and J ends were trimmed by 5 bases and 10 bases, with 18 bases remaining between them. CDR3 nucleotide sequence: TGTGCCAGCAGTCCTACCAGGGGAAAAAGGTCACCCCTCCACTTT. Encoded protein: CASSPTRGKRSPLHF.

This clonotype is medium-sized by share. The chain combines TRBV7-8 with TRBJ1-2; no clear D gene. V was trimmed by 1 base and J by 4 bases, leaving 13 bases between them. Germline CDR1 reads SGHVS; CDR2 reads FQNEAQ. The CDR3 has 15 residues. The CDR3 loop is CASSLEEFHLYGYTF. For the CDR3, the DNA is TGTGCCAGCAGCTTAGAAGAGTTTCACCTCTATGGCTACACCTTC.

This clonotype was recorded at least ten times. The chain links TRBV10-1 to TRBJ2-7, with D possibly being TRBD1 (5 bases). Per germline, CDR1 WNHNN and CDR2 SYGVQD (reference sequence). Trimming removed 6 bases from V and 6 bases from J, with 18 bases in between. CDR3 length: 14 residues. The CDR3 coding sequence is TGCGCCAGCAGCCCGGCACTCCTCCAGGGCGAGCAGTACTTC. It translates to CASSPALLQGEQYF.

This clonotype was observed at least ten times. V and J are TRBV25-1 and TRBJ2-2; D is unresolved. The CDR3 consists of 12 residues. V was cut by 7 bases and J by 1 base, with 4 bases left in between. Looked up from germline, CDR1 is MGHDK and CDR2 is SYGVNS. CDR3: CASKQNTGELFF. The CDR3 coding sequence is TGTGCCAGCAAGCAGAACACCGGGGAGCTGTTTTTT.

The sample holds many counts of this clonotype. The CDR3 bases are TGTGCCAGCAGTGGAGGGGAAGCGGGAGGTTCCTACGAGCAGTACTTC. This encodes CASSGGEAGGSYEQYF. The rearrangement joins TRBV2 to TRBJ2-7, with TRBD2 identical over 9 bases. CDR1 SNHLY and CDR2 FYNNEI come from the germline V gene. With 4 bases clipped from V and 1 base from J, the junction kept 8 bases outside the gene matches. The CDR3 is 16 amino acids.

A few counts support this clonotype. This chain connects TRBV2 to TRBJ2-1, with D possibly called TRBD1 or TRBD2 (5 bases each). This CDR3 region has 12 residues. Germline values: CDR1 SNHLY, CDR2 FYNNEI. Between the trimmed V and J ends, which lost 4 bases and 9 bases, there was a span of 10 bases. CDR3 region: CASSAGQGEQFF. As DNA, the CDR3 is TGTGCCAGCAGTGCGGGGCAAGGTGAGCAGTTCTTC.

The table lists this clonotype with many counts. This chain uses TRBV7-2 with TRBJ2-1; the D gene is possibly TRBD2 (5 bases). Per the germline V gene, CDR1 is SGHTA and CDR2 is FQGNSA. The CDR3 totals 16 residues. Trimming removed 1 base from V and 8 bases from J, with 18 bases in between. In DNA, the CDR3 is TGTGCCAGCAGCTTAGGCCTAGCTTACACTGACGATGAGCAGTTCTTC. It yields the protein CASSLGLAYTDDEQFF.

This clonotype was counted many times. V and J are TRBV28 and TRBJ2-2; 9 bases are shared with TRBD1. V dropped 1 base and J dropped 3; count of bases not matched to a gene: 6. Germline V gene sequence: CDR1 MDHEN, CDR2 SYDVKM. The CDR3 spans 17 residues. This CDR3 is CASSLSVTGGYTGELFF. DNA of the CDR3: TGTGCCAGCAGTTTATCTGTGACAGGGGGGTACACCGGGGAGCTGTTTTTT. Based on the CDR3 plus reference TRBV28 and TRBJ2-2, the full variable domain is DVKVTQSSRYLVKRTGEKVFLECVQDMDHENMFWYRQDPGLGLRLIYFSYDVKMKEKGDIPEGYSVSREKKERFSLILESASTNQTSMYLCASSLSVTGGYTGELFFGEGSRLTVL.

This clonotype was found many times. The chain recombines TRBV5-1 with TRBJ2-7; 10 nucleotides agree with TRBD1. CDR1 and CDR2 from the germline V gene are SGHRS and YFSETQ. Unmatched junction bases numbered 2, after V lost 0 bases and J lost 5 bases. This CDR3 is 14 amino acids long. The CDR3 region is CASSLGQGADEQYF. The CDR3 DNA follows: TGCGCCAGCAGCTTGGGACAGGGGGCTGACGAGCAGTACTTC.

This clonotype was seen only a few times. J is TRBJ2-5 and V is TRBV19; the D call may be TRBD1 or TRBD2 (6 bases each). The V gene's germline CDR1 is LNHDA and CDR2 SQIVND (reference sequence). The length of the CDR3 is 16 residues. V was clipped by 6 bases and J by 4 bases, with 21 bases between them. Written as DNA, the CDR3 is TGTGCCAGTAGCCTCGGGGGCAGGGCTTATGGAGAGACCCAGTACTTC. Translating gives CASSLGGRAYGETQYF.